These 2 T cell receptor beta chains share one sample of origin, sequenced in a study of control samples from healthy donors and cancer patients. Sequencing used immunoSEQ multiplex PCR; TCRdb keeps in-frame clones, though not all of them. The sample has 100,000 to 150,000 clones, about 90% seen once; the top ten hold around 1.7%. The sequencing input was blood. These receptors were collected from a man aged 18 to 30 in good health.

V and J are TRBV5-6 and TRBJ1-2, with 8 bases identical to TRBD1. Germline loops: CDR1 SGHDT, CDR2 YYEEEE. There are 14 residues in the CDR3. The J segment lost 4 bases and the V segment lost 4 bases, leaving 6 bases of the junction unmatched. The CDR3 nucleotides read TGTGCCAGCAGCCCCCTCCAGGGGGCCTATGGCTACACCTTC. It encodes CASSPLQGAYGYTF.

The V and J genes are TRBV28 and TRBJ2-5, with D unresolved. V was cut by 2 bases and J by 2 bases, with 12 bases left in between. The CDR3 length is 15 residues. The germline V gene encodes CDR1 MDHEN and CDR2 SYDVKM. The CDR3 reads CASSLGGRRQETQYF. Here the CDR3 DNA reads TGTGCCAGCAGTTTAGGTGGAAGGCGTCAAGAGACCCAGTACTTC.